The sequence of this TCR beta chain was determined in a study of blood T cell repertoires in COVID-19. The wider study: Sample material is recorded as cDNA or gDNA derived from T cells, B-cell-depleted T cells, or PBMCs.

Method: immunoSEQ multiplex PCR; TCRdb's copy keeps in-frame clones and lacks some. The top ten clones hold 1.3% of a sample with a few hundred thousand clones, around 83% of them seen once. Cohort allocation depended upon clinical history that participants reported. The CDR3 runs to 14 residues. Trimming at V came to 3 bases and at J to 3 bases, leaving 2 bases not matched to a gene. Germline loops: CDR1 SNHLY, CDR2 FYNNEI. The sample consisted of PBMCs or T cells enriched from blood (not recorded which). The chain has TRBV2 and TRBJ2-5, with TRBD2 matching 9 bases. This sequence was found in a woman in her forties with acute COVID-19. In DNA form, the CDR3 reads TGTGCCAGCAGTGAGGCGGGGGGGAAAGAGACCCAGTACTTC. It encodes CASSEAGGKETQYF.